Included here is one T cell receptor (beta chain) sequence, with context. Its antigen remains undetermined. Base qualities are not provided; no much larger clone lies one nucleotide away. The sample originates from a study of graft-versus-host responses after intestinal transplantation (dated by TCRdb to the early 2020s). For the wider study: Recipients received multivisceral, liver-intestinal, or isolated intestinal transplants. A peak of at least 4% donor T cells among recipient peripheral blood mononuclear cells was the definition used for donor T cell macrochimerism. Bulk TCR-beta CDR3 sequencing was used to track graft-versus-host and host-versus-graft alloreactive T cell clones in the graft, circulation and bone marrow after intestinal transplantation. Rather than going through the commercial service, samples from a few later patients were sequenced in-house on an Illumina MiSeq and processed with MiXCR. The cohort enrolled approximately 24 intestinal transplant recipients, one of whom was a retransplant, and a few patients without pretransplant specimens were excluded. Every recipient was given anti-thymocyte globulin induction, then maintenance tacrolimus and steroids for two to three years. To identify alloreactive clones, pre-transplant mixed lymphocyte reaction products were sequenced and compared with unstimulated pre-transplant donor and recipient T cells. Points the paper makes about the study in general: GvH clones were found in recipient bone marrow, and some of the GvH clones appeared earlier in ileal mucosa or blood, which is consistent with an intestinal mucosal origin. The relatively low number and heterogeneity of intestinal transplant patients limited the conclusions. In the allografts of patients with donor T cell macrochimerism, GvH to HvG T cell clonal ratios were high. Early after transplant, peak levels of circulating GvH clones were found to be associated with declines in HvG clones.

V was cut back by 4 bases and J by 5 bases, leaving a gap of 22 bases between them. The CDR3 starts with the cysteine, ends with the phenylalanine, and has 17 residues. Just CDR3 DNA is preserved here, 51 bases in frame from base 1. The germline V gene (reference sequence) specifies SGHNT as CDR1 and YYREEE as CDR2. Blood samples were collected up to 4 times in the first month after transplant and then at least monthly when available. Library preparation used the immunoSEQ multiplex PCR assay. Adaptive Biotechnologies carried out high-throughput TCR-beta CDR3 sequencing of genomic DNA for most patients. Concerning the study's data processing: Adaptive's ImmunoSEQ software was the source of the TCR sequencing data for 18 patients, while a few other patients were processed with MiXCR and VDJtools. Because the origin of CDR3 nucleotide sequences shared between donor and recipient could not be assigned, those sequences were removed. To be classed as alloreactive, a clone needed at least 2-fold expansion over unstimulated cells and a minimum CFSE-low frequency of 0.002% (template counts) or 0.001% (read counts). Clones detected in sequenced pre-transplant spleen, lymph node, or MLR CFSE-low populations of the donor or recipient were defined as mappable. The cumulative frequency of alloreactive clones was calculated as a percentage of all sequences, weighted by copy number. Not all clones reach the TCRdb copy of this immuneACCESS table, which keeps in-frame sequences only. Checked studies attribute under half of the gap to unresolved V genes and leave the rest unexplained. That table is the source of V, J and clone size, and D and trimming were worked out from the DNA. The sample table records roughly 99,000 clones; 86% of these occur just once. The ten largest clones add up to 1.4% of the sample.

The material sequenced was PBMCs, taken 255 days after intestinal transplant. The sequence was collected from a human patient who received an intestinal transplant, so some T cells may come from the graft donor. Recombination linked TRBV5-4 to TRBJ2-1, with a tentative D gene TRBD2 over 5 matching bases. The DNA is TGTGCCAGCAGCGTAGGCGTGCGCCGGGGTTGGGACAATGAGCAGTTCTTC. Its translation reads: CASSVGVRRGWDNEQFF. With all but the CDR3 taken from the reference TRBV5-4 and TRBJ2-1 genes, the full variable domain is: ETGVTQSPTHLIKTRGQQVTLRCSSQSGHNTVSWYQQALGQGPQFIFQYYREEENGRGNFPPRFSGLQFPNYSSELNVNALELDDSALYLCASSVGVRRGWDNEQFFGPGTRLTVL.